This paragraph covers one TCR beta chain sequence. The antigen is undetermined. The CDR3 totals 15 residues. J was trimmed by 5 bases and V by 4 bases; bases with no gene match: 6. Germline CDR1 SNHLY, CDR2 FYNNEI. The data belong to a study of cytomegalovirus exposure and HLA in healthy donors. Findings and limits, study-wide: In a later analysis, HLA-C alleles had the fewest associated TCRs, DRB1 alleles the most.

PCR amplification relied on 60 Vbeta primers (plus 13 Jbeta primers). Authors' analysis steps: A follow-up analysis tallied around 76 million unique TCR beta chains, roughly 11 million shared. TCRdb's table, derived via immunoSEQ multiplex PCR, lists solely in-frame clones and lacks some. The V and J calls and clone size come from that table; D and trimming were worked out from the DNA. The sample totals 60,000 to 75,000 clones. The clonotype was recovered from a woman in her twenties or thirties in good health and CMV-seronegative. The V and J genes are TRBV2 and TRBJ2-5, with 11 nucleotides matching TRBD2. Input material: PBMCs. The CDR3 spells CASSAGSGRGETQYF. Here the CDR3 DNA reads TGTGCCAGCAGTGCTGGTAGCGGGAGGGGTGAGACCCAGTACTTC.